The 14 T cell receptor beta chains in this list originate from one sample, sequenced in a study of low-dose radiotherapy and immunotherapy resistance in tumors. TRAV and TRBV primers primed cDNA for both TCRalpha and TCRbeta. For amplifying TCRs, the PCR ran for about 20 cycles with Phusion, which was used together with a constant-region primer and the adapter on the V primers. MiXCR, run by TCRdb on the reads, gives a single entry per CDR3 protein. The sample holds nearly 60,000 distinct CDR3 sequences, about a quarter seen once. Time point denoted: after trial treatment. Treatment: LDRT plus nivolumab, ipilimumab, low-dose cyclophosphamide and aspirin (RACIN trial). The material was PBMCs, obtained after low-dose radiotherapy plus immunotherapy. Receptors originate from a male donor with prostate cancer.

V and J are TRBV7-8 and TRBJ2-1, with D possibly matching TRBD1 (5 bases). Germline assignment: CDR1 SGHVS and CDR2 FQNEAQ. CDR3 length: 18 residues. With 1 base removed from V and 5 bases from J, the gap between germline ends came to 21 bases. The CDR3 sequence is CASSLVFTGQPANNEQFF. CDR3 bases: TGTGCCAGCAGCTTAGTATTTACAGGTCAGCCCGCCAACAATGAGCAGTTCTTC.

This clonotype was detected ten times or more. The chain uses TRBV20-1 and TRBJ2-5; maybe TRBD1 (6 bases). The germline V gene encodes CDR1 DFQATT and CDR2 SNEGSKA (reference sequence). This CDR3 has 15 amino acids. V gave up 3 bases and J gave up 4 bases, with 18 bases separating them. CDR3 loop: CSASLATGSGETQYF. As DNA, the CDR3 is TGCAGTGCTAGCCTCGCCACAGGGTCGGGAGAGACCCAGTACTTC.

This clonotype was recorded many times. The chain joins TRBV4-2 to TRBJ1-1; no firm D call. This CDR3 contains 14 residues. The V gene's germline CDR1 is LGHNA and CDR2 YNFKEQ. V lost 0 bases, J lost 1 base, and 6 bases lay in between. In DNA form, the CDR3 reads TGTGCCAGCAGCCAAGACAGAGAGAACACTGAAGCTTTCTTT. It is translated as CASSQDRENTEAFF.

This clonotype was counted ten times or more. The V call is TRBV7-8, the J call TRBJ2-2; 12 positions agree with TRBD2. Germline CDR1 and CDR2: SGHVS and FQNEAQ. The V segment lost 3 bases and the J segment 7 bases; nucleotides outside the gene matches: 6. This CDR3 contains 16 residues. CDR3 sequence reads: CASSFLAGGPFGELFF. In nucleotides, the CDR3 is TGTGCCAGCAGCTTCCTAGCGGGAGGGCCCTTCGGGGAGCTGTTTTTT.

This clonotype was counted many times. This chain joins TRBV9 and TRBJ2-2, with D unresolved. The CDR3 is made up of 13 amino acids. CDR1 is SGDLS and CDR2 is YYNGEE in the germline V gene. Trimming took 0 bases from V and 6 from J, leaving 6 bases between them. CDR3 sequence reads: CASSVVLAGELFF. The CDR3 nucleotides are TGTGCCAGCAGCGTAGTGCTAGCCGGGGAGCTGTTTTTT.

This clonotype was counted at least ten times. The chain combines TRBV20-1 with TRBJ2-2, with unresolved D. Looked up from germline, CDR1 is DFQATT and CDR2 is SNEGSKA (reference sequence). There are 14 residues in the CDR3. V lost 0 bases, J lost 6 bases, and 11 bases lay in between. The CDR3 DNA is TGCAGTGCTAGAGACGGCGGTGGGGCCGGGGAGCTGTTTTTT. Translated, it gives CSARDGGGAGELFF.

At least ten counts were recorded for this clonotype. The CDR3 region is CSVWTGDYEQYF. In nucleotides, the CDR3 is TGCAGCGTTTGGACAGGGGACTACGAGCAGTACTTC. This chain joins TRBV29-1 and TRBJ2-7; TRBD1 agrees at 9 bases. From germline, CDR1 is SQVTM and CDR2 ANQGSEA. This CDR3 has 12 residues. Trimming removed 5 bases from V and 3 bases from J; junction bases left unmatched: 2.

About this clonotype itself: A far more abundant clone sits one base away, making this likely a read error. V usage is TRBV12-3 or TRBV12-4 and J usage is TRBJ2-5; 8 nucleotides agree with TRBD2. This CDR3 contains 13 residues. The J segment lost 11 bases and the V segment lost 8 bases, leaving 13 bases of the junction unmatched. The CDR3 DNA sequence: TGTGCCAGCGCGGGGGGCTCCTACAATGAGCAGTACTTC. It codes for CASAGGSYNEQYF.

This clonotype was seen many times. The chain uses TRBV10-3 and TRBJ2-7, with a possible D match to TRBD1 (7 bases). CDR1 is ENHRY, CDR2 SYGVKD, per germline. The ends were cut back, 8 bases at V and 7 bases at J, with 21 bases in the middle. The CDR3 has 14 residues. This CDR3 is CAIGTGARAGEQYF. CDR3 in DNA: TGTGCCATCGGAACAGGGGCCAGGGCGGGGGAGCAGTACTTC.

This clonotype was counted many times. This chain links TRBV28 with TRBJ2-7; TRBD2 aligns across 10 bases. The ends lost 7 bases at V and 3 bases at J; junction bases unmatched: 15. This CDR3 comprises 17 residues. Germline lookup yields CDR1 MDHEN and CDR2 SYDVKM. CDR3 in amino acids: CASTTLLAGAGYYEQYF. Here the CDR3 DNA reads TGTGCCAGCACCACACTCCTAGCGGGAGCGGGTTACTACGAGCAGTACTTC.

This clonotype has at least ten counts. The rearrangement uses TRBV28 and TRBJ2-1; D possibly uses TRBD1 or TRBD2 (5 bases each). This CDR3 region has 16 residues. The germline V gene encodes CDR1 MDHEN and CDR2 SYDVKM. V lost 2 bases and J lost 4, with 15 bases in between. CDR3 sequence: CASSLGPGTAYNEQFF. The CDR3 coding sequence is TGTGCCAGCAGTTTAGGACCCGGGACGGCTTACAATGAGCAGTTCTTC.

Details on this clonotype: Only one base separates this from a far larger clonotype, so it likely reflects a read error. The chain employs TRBV7-2 and TRBJ2-7; 9 nucleotides agree with TRBD2. The CDR3 is 15 residues long. Germline CDR1 is SGHTA and CDR2 is FQGNSA. V trimming: 5 bases; J trimming: 7 bases; junction bases outside the gene matches: 12. DNA for the CDR3: TGTGCCAGCAGCAAAGATAGCGGGAGTGGGAATGAGCAGTACTTC. Translation: CASSKDSGSGNEQYF.

This clonotype has at least ten counts. The CDR3 DNA follows: TGCGCCAGCAGCAAGACAGCGGATGGCTACACCTTC. This codes for CASSKTADGYTF. This rearrangement joins TRBV5-1 to TRBJ1-2, with D possibly being TRBD1 (5 bases). The length of the CDR3 is 12 residues. The ends were cut back, 4 bases at V and 6 bases at J, with 10 bases in the middle. Germline lookup yields CDR1 SGHRS and CDR2 YFSETQ.

This clonotype was detected many times. Mismatch with germline at one junction end may stem from a read error. The chain links TRBV3-1 to TRBJ2-1, with 10 bases aligning to TRBD1. The CDR3 loop spans 11 amino acids. Germline CDR1 and CDR2: LGHDT and YNNKEL (reference sequence). CDR3 loop: CASSPGTGVFF. DNA for the CDR3: TGTGCCAGCAGCCCGGGGACAGGGGTATTTTTC.